Listed here is a single TCR beta chain. The entry originates in a study of blood T cell repertoires in COVID-19. Study-wide background: Whether acute or convalescent, the COVID-19 samples came from the United States, Italy and Spain. T cells, B-cell-depleted T cells, or PBMCs provided the cDNA or gDNA that served as material.

This CDR3 is built from 16 residues. V was cut by 4 bases and J by 0 bases, with 13 bases left in between. Germline V gene sequence: CDR1 KGHSH, CDR2 LQKENI. Authors' data handling: Scientists estimated how many nucleated cells there were by amplifying reference gene primers. Using immunoSEQ multiplex PCR, the repertoire was profiled, and TCRdb retains in-frame clones only, with some absent. From that table come the V and J calls and clone size; the DNA was used to work out D and trimming. The table lists 100,000 to 120,000 clones, less than 85% of them singletons. The chain uses TRBV18 and TRBJ1-3, with a possible D match to TRBD1 (6 bases). Input material: peripheral blood. This clonotype was sampled from a woman aged 80 or older with acute or convalescent COVID-19. The CDR3 DNA reads as TGTGCCAGCTCACGCTATACGACAGGCTCTGGAAACACCATATATTTT. This sequence encodes CASSRYTTGSGNTIYF.